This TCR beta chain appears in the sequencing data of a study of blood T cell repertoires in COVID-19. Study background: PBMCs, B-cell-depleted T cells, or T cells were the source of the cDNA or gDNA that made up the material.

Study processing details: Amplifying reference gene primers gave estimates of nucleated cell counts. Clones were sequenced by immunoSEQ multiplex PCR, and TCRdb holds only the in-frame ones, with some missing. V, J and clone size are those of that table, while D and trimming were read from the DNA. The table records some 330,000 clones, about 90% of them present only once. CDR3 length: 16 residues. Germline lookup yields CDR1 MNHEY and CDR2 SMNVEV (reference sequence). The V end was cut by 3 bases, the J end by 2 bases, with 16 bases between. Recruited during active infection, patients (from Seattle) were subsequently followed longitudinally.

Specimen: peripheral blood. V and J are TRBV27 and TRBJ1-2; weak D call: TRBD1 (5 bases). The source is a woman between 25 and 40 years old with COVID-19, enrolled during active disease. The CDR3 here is CASSFTPDRVNYGYTF. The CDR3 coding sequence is TGTGCCAGCAGTTTTACCCCAGACAGAGTCAACTATGGCTACACCTTC.